These T cell receptor beta chains were read from a single sample in a study of CD8+ T cells in alopecia areata. Sequencing was performed with immunoSEQ multiplex PCR; in TCRdb, only in-frame clones are kept and a portion is missing. The table lists roughly 140,000 clones, 80% to 90% of them singletons. The material sequenced was CD8+ T cells sorted from blood, taken at week 4, from a patient treated with tofacitinib. These receptors were taken from a human donor with alopecia areata. Both conserved end residues are part of each CDR3. The D gene is left open where the match is weak. Clone size is not always given. Where it is, it says once, few, many or a class for expanded clones.

j_gene | len | v_gene | abundance | d_gene | CDR3nt | CDR3aa
TRBJ2-2 | 17 | TRBV30 | NA | TRBD2 | TGTGCCTGGAGTGTACGAGCGGGGGAGCCAAACACCGGGGAGCTGTTTTTT | CAWSVRAGEPNTGELFF
TRBJ2-6 | 17 | TRBV29-1 | NA | NA | TGCAGCGTTGAGTCCGTACTCGCAGGGGCTGGGGCCAACGTCCTGACTTTC | CSVESVLAGAGANVLTF
TRBJ1-5 | 14 | TRBV5-1 | NA | NA | TGCGCCAGCAGCCCGGACAGCAGCAATCAGCCCCAGCATTTT | CASSPDSSNQPQHF
TRBJ2-7 | 11 | TRBV5-6 | NA | NA | TGTGCCAGCAGCTTGCGCTACGAGCAGCACTTC | CASSLRYEQHF
TRBJ1-1 | 13 | TRBV19 | NA | NA | TGTGCCAGTAGTATAACGGGTGGCGAAGAAGCTTTCTTT | CASSITGGEEAFF
TRBJ2-7 | 14 | TRBV7-9 | once | TRBD2 | TGTGCCAGCGGGCCTAGCGGGGGATCTTACGAGCAGTACTTC | CASGPSGGSYEQYF
TRBJ1-1 | 11 | TRBV29-1 | few | NA | TGCAGAGGAGGGACCGACACTGAAGCTTTCTTT | CRGGTDTEAFF
TRBJ2-7 | 15 | TRBV19 | few | TRBD1 | TGTGCCAGTAGTATATCGACAGGGGCCCTCTACGAGCAGTACTTC | CASSISTGALYEQYF
TRBJ2-1 | 15 | TRBV27 | NA | NA | TGTGCCAGCAGTCGATACGTACAGTCGAACAATGAGCAGTTCTTC | CASSRYVQSNNEQFF
TRBJ1-1 | 14 | TRBV30 | NA | TRBD1 | TGTGCCTGGAGTGGGAGTAGGGGGCTCACTGAAGCTTTCTTT | CAWSGSRGLTEAFF
TRBJ2-5 | 14 | TRBV7-6 | NA | NA | TGTGCCAGCAGCCTGGGGGGCTACCAAGAGACCCAGTACTTC | CASSLGGYQETQYF
TRBJ2-2 | 15 | TRBV5-1 | NA | TRBD1 | TGCGCCAGCAGCTCCGGGACAGGAACCACCGGGGAGCTGTTTTTT | CASSSGTGTTGELFF
TRBJ2-5 | 17 | TRBV7-2 | NA | TRBD2 | TGTGCCAGCAGCTTAGTAGTAGCGGGGTACACCCAAGAGACCCAGTACTTC | CASSLVVAGYTQETQYF
TRBJ2-7 | 14 | TRBV9 | once | TRBD1 | TGTGCCAGCAGCTTCCTGGACAGGGGAGACGAGCAGTACTTC | CASSFLDRGDEQYF
TRBJ1-2 | 15 | TRBV6-5 | NA | NA | TGTGCCAGCACCCAGCGGGCAGCGAACAACTATGGCTACACCTTC | CASTQRAANNYGYTF
TRBJ2-1 | 13 | TRBV29-1 | NA | NA | TGCAGCGGACGAGACAGCAACTACAATGAGCAGTTCTTC | CSGRDSNYNEQFF
TRBJ2-3 | 15 | TRBV5-1 | NA | TRBD2 | TGCGCCAGCAGCTTGGCCGGACTAGCCGGGGATACGCAGTATTTT | CASSLAGLAGDTQYF
TRBJ2-7 | 15 | TRBV5-1 | NA | NA | TGCGCCAGCACGCCGGGGAGAACTGAGACCTACGAGCAGTACTTC | CASTPGRTETYEQYF
TRBJ2-5 | 16 | TRBV5-4 | NA | TRBD2 | TGTGCCAGCAGCCCTCTAGCGGGGGAGGACCAAGAGACCCAGTACTTC | CASSPLAGEDQETQYF
TRBJ2-2 | 12 | TRBV27 | NA | NA | TGTGCCAGCAGTTTCTACACCGGGGAGCTGTTTTTT | CASSFYTGELFF
TRBJ2-7 | 13 | TRBV2 | once | NA | TGTGCCAGCAGTGATGGGACACCCTACGAGCAGTACTTC | CASSDGTPYEQYF
TRBJ2-1 | 15 | TRBV27 | NA | NA | TGTGCCAGCAGTTCCGGGACGCTGGGCTACAATGAGCAGTTCTTC | CASSSGTLGYNEQFF